A selection of T cell receptor beta chains follows, all from one sample in a study of Ad26.COV2.S vaccination and SARS-CoV-2 variants. Assay: immunoSEQ multiplex PCR; the TCRdb copy retains only in-frame clones and omits some. The sample has hundreds of thousands of clones, about 88% seen once. The material was peripheral blood, obtained in a trial of Ad26.COV2.S vaccine versus placebo. The receptors here all came from a person aged 18-65 years who received the Ad26.COV2.S COVID-19 vaccine or a placebo. Both conserved end residues are part of each CDR3. Fields, in order: D gene, clone size, V gene, J gene, CDR3 DNA, CDR3 protein. The D gene is left open where the match is weak. The size entry is marked missing in some rows and otherwise reads once, few, many or a size class.

NA	once	TRBV2	TRBJ2-7	TGTGCCAGCAGTGAAAGGGGCCTCTCCTACGAGCAGTACTTC	CASSERGLSYEQYF
TRBD1	NA	TRBV5-1	TRBJ2-7	TGCGCCAGCAGCTTGGCCGGGACAGGGGGTAACGAGCAGTACTTC	CASSLAGTGGNEQYF
TRBD2	NA	TRBV7-9	TRBJ2-1	TGTGCCAGCAGCCCAACTAGCGGGAGTGAGAATGAGCAGTTCTTC	CASSPTSGSENEQFF
TRBD2	NA	TRBV19	TRBJ2-7	TGTGCCAGTACCGCGGGGGGGAGCTCCTACGAGCAGTACTTC	CASTAGGSSYEQYF
TRBD1	NA	TRBV19	TRBJ2-1	TGTGCCAGTAGTAAATTCTCGGGACAGGGTTACAATGAGCAGTTCTTC	CASSKFSGQGYNEQFF
NA	NA	TRBV5-5	TRBJ1-1	TGTGCCAGCAGCTTGATGGACACTGAAGCTTTCTTT	CASSLMDTEAFF
TRBD2	NA	TRBV3-1/TRBV3-2	TRBJ2-3	TGTGCCAGCAGCCTTTACGCACGGGGGGGCCTTAGCACAGATACGCAGTATTTT	CASSLYARGGLSTDTQYF
NA	NA	TRBV7-2	TRBJ1-2	TGTGCCAGCAGCTTATCCTCCACTAACTATGGCTACACCTTC	CASSLSSTNYGYTF
TRBD1	once	TRBV6-5	TRBJ1-1	TGTGCCAGCAGTCGGGGACAGCCTTCGGGTACTGAAGCTTTCTTT	CASSRGQPSGTEAFF
TRBD1	NA	TRBV12-5	TRBJ1-2	TGTGCTAGTGGTTTGGCCCCGGACAGGCCGGGCTACACCTTC	CASGLAPDRPGYTF
TRBD1	once	TRBV18	TRBJ2-7	TGTGCCAGCTCAGCGGGACAGGACTACGAGCAGTACTTC	CASSAGQDYEQYF
NA	NA	TRBV7-9	TRBJ1-1	TGTGCCAGCAGCTCGTCAGGCCTCATCACTGAAGCTTTCTTT	CASSSSGLITEAFF
NA	NA	TRBV4-1	TRBJ2-1	TGCGCCAGCAGCCGTCAATACTCCCGGGATGAGCAGTTCTTC	CASSRQYSRDEQFF
NA	NA	TRBV29-1	TRBJ2-1	TGCAGCGGGGGGGCAGACAATGAGCAGTTCTTC	CSGGADNEQFF
TRBD1	NA	TRBV7-3	TRBJ2-7	TGTGCCAGCAACCAGGGGGCGGGCCCTACGCCCTACGAGCAGTACTTC	CASNQGAGPTPYEQYF
NA	once	TRBV9	TRBJ2-3	TGTGCCAGCAGCGTTTACCAGGGATCAACAGATACGCAGTATTTT	CASSVYQGSTDTQYF